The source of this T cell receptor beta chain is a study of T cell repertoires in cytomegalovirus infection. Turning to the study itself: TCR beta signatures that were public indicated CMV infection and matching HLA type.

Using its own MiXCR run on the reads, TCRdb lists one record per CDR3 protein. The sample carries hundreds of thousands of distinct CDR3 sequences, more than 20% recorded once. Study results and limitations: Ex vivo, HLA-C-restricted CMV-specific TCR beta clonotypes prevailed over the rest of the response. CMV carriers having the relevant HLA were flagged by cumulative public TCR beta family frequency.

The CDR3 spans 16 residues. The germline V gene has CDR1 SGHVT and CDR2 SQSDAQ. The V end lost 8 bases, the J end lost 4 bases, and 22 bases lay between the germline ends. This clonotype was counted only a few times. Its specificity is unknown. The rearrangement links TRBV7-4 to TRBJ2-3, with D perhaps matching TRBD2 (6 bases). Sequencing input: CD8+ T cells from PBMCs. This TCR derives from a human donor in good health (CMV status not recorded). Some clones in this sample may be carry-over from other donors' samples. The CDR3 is CASGSLWGREADTQYF. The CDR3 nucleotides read TGTGCCAGCGGCTCACTCTGGGGCAGGGAGGCAGATACGCAGTATTTT.